The 27 T cell receptor beta chains listed next were all sequenced from one sample in a study of T cell repertoires in cytomegalovirus infection. One entry per CDR3 protein, called by TCRdb with MiXCR from the reads. The sample consists of fewer than 85,000 distinct CDR3 sequences, approximately 45% of them appearing once. Their antigens are not known. Material: CD8+ T cells from cultured PBMCs, obtained from culture after CMV antigen stimulation. All receptors come from a human donor in good health (CMV status not recorded). Some clones in this sample may be carry-over from other donors' samples.

Remarks on this clonotype: The junction differs from germline at one of its ends, possibly a read error. CDR3 residues: CASNLGGEAFF. The CDR3 nucleotides are TGCGCCAGCAACTTGGGTGGTGAAGCTTTCTTT. This rearrangement joins TRBV5-1 to TRBJ1-1; D remains ambiguous. Germline V gene data show CDR1 as SGHRS and CDR2 as YFSETQ. This CDR3 spans 11 amino acids.

The chain employs TRBV29-1 and TRBJ2-3; no firm D call. The CDR3 covers 15 residues. Trimming stripped 4 bases from V and 1 base from J, with 15 bases between. CDR1 is SQVTM and CDR2 is ANQGSEA in the germline V gene. This chain's CDR3 is CSVGPETTRTDTQYF. The DNA of the CDR3 is TGCAGCGTTGGTCCTGAGACAACCCGCACAGATACGCAGTATTTT.

The rearrangement uses TRBV20-1 and TRBJ1-5; D is possibly TRBD1 (6 bases). Germline V gene lookup returns CDR1 DFQATT and CDR2 SNEGSKA (reference sequence). The CDR3 loop spans 15 amino acids. Trimming shortened V by 0 bases and J by 3 bases, and 12 bases separated the two germline ends. The CDR3 spells CSARDLGGLNQPQHF. The CDR3 region has the DNA TGCAGTGCTAGAGATCTAGGGGGACTCAATCAGCCCCAGCATTTT.

This clonotype was counted between two and nine times. V is TRBV13 and J is TRBJ1-5, with D possibly matching TRBD1 (5 bases). Germline assignment: CDR1 PRHDT and CDR2 FYEKMQ (reference sequence). V was shortened by 3 bases and J by 3 bases, with 12 bases between the two germline ends. This CDR3 spans 15 amino acids. Here the CDR3 reads CASSLGRGANQPQHF. The CDR3 DNA sequence: TGTGCCAGCAGCTTGGGGCGGGGAGCCAATCAGCCCCAGCATTTT.

The V call is TRBV15, the J call TRBJ2-4; perhaps TRBD1 as D (6 bases). This CDR3 contains 16 residues. The V end was cut by 2 bases, the J end by 2 bases, with 13 bases between. CDR1 is LNHNV and CDR2 is YYDKDF in the germline V gene (reference sequence). CDR3 sequence (DNA): TGTGCCACCAGCAGATCCTCGAGGGGGACCAAAAACATTCAGTACTTC. Translating it yields CATSRSSRGTKNIQYF.

The V gene is TRBV6-5, the J gene TRBJ1-1, with 7 bases identical to TRBD1. Per germline, CDR1 MNHEY and CDR2 SVGAGI. This CDR3 is 16 amino acids long. The V segment lost 2 bases and the J segment 1 base; nucleotides outside the gene matches: 7. CDR3 loop: CASSYEPRTGNTEAFF. CDR3 DNA sequence: TGTGCCAGCAGTTACGAGCCGCGGACAGGGAACACTGAAGCTTTCTTT.

There are a few counts of this clonotype. The V call is TRBV9, the J call TRBJ1-1; D not certain. V was pared by 5 bases and J by 0 bases, with 8 bases between. The CDR3 is 13 amino acids. Germline lookup yields CDR1 SGDLS and CDR2 YYNGEE. CDR3 protein: CASSPTMNTEAFF. The CDR3 DNA sequence: TGTGCCAGCAGTCCCACGATGAACACTGAAGCTTTCTTT. Together with reference TRBV9 and TRBJ1-1, the CDR3 gives the full variable domain: DSGVTQTPKHLITATGQRVTLRCSPRSGDLSVYWYQQSLDQGLQFLIQYYNGEERAKGNILERFSAQQFPDLHSELNLSSLELGDSALYFCASSPTMNTEAFFGQGTRLTVV.

CDR3 sequence (DNA): TGTGCCAGCAGCCGACATCCGGGGGAAGGCACTGAAGCTTTCTTT. Translating it yields CASSRHPGEGTEAFF. The chain joins TRBV7-3 to TRBJ1-1; a weak D match, TRBD1 (5 bases). Trimming stripped 5 bases from V and 4 bases from J, with 17 bases between. Germline V lookup: CDR1 SGHTA, CDR2 FQGTGA. The CDR3 contains 15 residues.

The V gene is TRBV6-1, the J gene TRBJ2-6; D is undetermined. Trimming took 0 bases from V and 4 from J, leaving 10 bases between them. CDR3 size: 16 residues. Looked up from germline, CDR1 is MNHNS and CDR2 is SASEGT. The CDR3 DNA sequence: TGTGCCAGCAGTGAAGCCAGGAATCCGGGGGCCAACGTCCTGACTTTC. Protein product: CASSEARNPGANVLTF.

This clonotype was recorded a few times. V gene TRBV7-8 combines with J gene TRBJ2-7; TRBD2 matches at 13 bases. The V gene end was trimmed by 5 bases and the J gene end by 2 bases; junction bases not matched to a gene: 9. This CDR3 is 17 amino acids long. Germline V gene lookup returns CDR1 SGHVS and CDR2 FQNEAQ. The CDR3 sequence is CASSSGLAGAETYEQYF. In DNA form, the CDR3 reads TGTGCCAGCAGCAGTGGACTAGCGGGAGCGGAGACCTACGAGCAGTACTTC.

This rearrangement joins TRBV7-9 to TRBJ2-7; possibly TRBD1 for D (6 bases). Per germline, CDR1 SEHNR and CDR2 FQNEAQ (reference sequence). The CDR3 consists of 15 residues. V shed 5 bases and J shed 3 bases, with 17 bases lying between them. Written as DNA, the CDR3 is TGTGCCAGCAGCGGGGACACTCGAGGAGTCTACGAGCAGTACTTC. Its protein is CASSGDTRGVYEQYF.

The chain combines TRBV4-2 with TRBJ2-7, with TRBD2 matching over 8 bases. This CDR3 region has 16 residues. CDR1 LGHNA and CDR2 YNFKEQ come from the germline V gene. The V and J ends lost 0 bases and 3 bases, in that order; junction bases with no gene match: 7. CDR3 residues: CASSQEEQAGVYEQYF. Written as DNA, the CDR3 is TGTGCCAGCAGCCAAGAGGAACAAGCGGGAGTCTACGAGCAGTACTTC.

This clonotype was counted between two and nine times. The chain links TRBV6-1 to TRBJ1-3; unclear D gene. The CDR3 totals 13 residues. Trimming took off 8 bases at V and 7 bases at J, with 15 bases between the two ends. The germline gives CDR1 MNHNS, CDR2 SASEGT. The CDR3 protein is CASLIPTVNTIYF. The CDR3 region has the DNA TGTGCCAGCTTGATCCCGACCGTGAACACCATATATTTT.

This sequence joins TRBV12-3 or TRBV12-4 and TRBJ2-7; 11 positions agree with TRBD2. CDR3 length equals 18 residues. Trimming removed 5 bases from V and 0 bases from J; junction bases left unmatched: 12. CDR3 residues: CASSTPGTSGGSSYEQYF. The CDR3, as DNA: TGTGCCAGCAGTACACCCGGGACTAGCGGCGGAAGCTCCTACGAGCAGTACTTC.

This clonotype was seen more than once but under ten times. The rearrangement joins TRBV6-1 to TRBJ1-2; 7 positions match TRBD1. CDR3 length: 14 residues. The J segment lost 7 bases and the V segment lost 5 bases, leaving 10 bases of the junction unmatched. Per the germline V gene, CDR1 is MNHNS and CDR2 is SASEGT. The CDR3 loop is CASSQGVAGRGYTF. The CDR3 nucleotides read TGTGCCAGCAGTCAGGGGGTGGCAGGTCGTGGCTACACCTTC.

The chain links TRBV29-1 to TRBJ2-1; D uncertain. Trimming took 3 bases from V and 4 from J, leaving 13 bases between them. In germline, CDR1 is SQVTM, CDR2 ANQGSEA. The CDR3 contains 14 residues. CDR3 sequence: CSVDPAATYNEQFF. CDR3 sequence (DNA): TGCAGCGTTGATCCGGCGGCAACTTACAATGAGCAGTTCTTC.

V usage is TRBV7-9 and J usage is TRBJ1-2, with D perhaps TRBD1 (6 bases). Per germline, CDR1 SEHNR and CDR2 FQNEAQ (reference sequence). This CDR3 has 14 amino acids. Trimming removed 6 bases from V and 3 bases from J, with 14 bases in between. For the CDR3, the DNA is TGTGCCAGCAGGGGAGGGGGGGCCCACTATGGCTACACCTTC. This translates into CASRGGGAHYGYTF.

The chain joins TRBV7-4 to TRBJ2-7, with no clear D. CDR1 is SGHVT and CDR2 is SQSDAQ in the germline V gene. The CDR3 has 15 residues. V was cut by 4 bases and J by 3 bases, with 16 bases left in between. In DNA form, the CDR3 reads TGTGCCAGCAGCTCCCCATTGACCACAAGCTACGAGCAGTACTTC. Its translation: CASSSPLTTSYEQYF.

This sequence joins TRBV28 and TRBJ2-6; TRBD1 might be the D (6 bases). The ends were cut back, 6 bases at V and 4 bases at J, with 10 bases in the middle. This CDR3 is built from 14 residues. The germline CDR1 and CDR2 sequences are MDHEN and SYDVKM. The CDR3 spells CASRQGNGANVLTF. In nucleotides, the CDR3 is TGTGCCAGCAGACAGGGTAACGGGGCCAACGTCCTGACTTTC.

This clonotype was counted a few times. This chain connects TRBV19 to TRBJ1-5; a possible D gene is TRBD1 (5 bases). Trimming pared 6 bases from V and 6 bases from J, leaving 21 bases between. The germline gives CDR1 LNHDA, CDR2 SQIVND (reference sequence). This CDR3 region has 16 residues. The CDR3 DNA reads as TGTGCCAGTAGGACCACCGGGCTTCATAGGGGTCAGCCCCAGCATTTT. Amino acid sequence: CASRTTGLHRGQPQHF.

This rearrangement joins TRBV6-5 to TRBJ1-5; no clear D. Germline CDR1 reads MNHEY; CDR2 reads SVGAGI. Trimming left V 0 bases short and J 5 bases short, with 8 bases between. The length of the CDR3 is 14 residues. Here the CDR3 DNA reads TGTGCCAGCAGTTACTCCGGGCTTGATCAGCCCCAGCATTTT. Amino acids: CASSYSGLDQPQHF.

The J gene is TRBJ2-3, the V gene TRBV24-1; 8 nucleotides align to TRBD2. Germline V lookup: CDR1 KGHDR, CDR2 SFDVKD. V lost 7 bases and J lost 7; bases outside the gene matches: 6. This CDR3 has 13 residues. As DNA, the CDR3 is TGTGCCACCAGGAGCGGGAGTACAAATACGCAGTATTTT. It yields the protein CATRSGSTNTQYF.

This clonotype occurred once. This chain joins TRBV19 and TRBJ1-1, with TRBD1 as a possible D gene (5 bases). Trimming stripped 5 bases from V and 4 bases from J, with 20 bases between. The CDR3 consists of 16 residues. Germline-derived CDR1 and CDR2 are LNHDA and SQIVND (reference sequence). The CDR3 here is CASSPSGARYPTEAFF. The CDR3 region has the DNA TGTGCCAGTAGTCCTTCCGGGGCGAGGTACCCCACTGAAGCTTTCTTT.

The chain has TRBV7-9 and TRBJ1-5; 7 nucleotides line up with TRBD1. With V trimmed by 4 bases and J by 7 bases, 7 bases remained unmatched. The CDR3 has 14 amino acids. The germline CDR1 and CDR2 sequences are SEHNR and FQNEAQ (reference sequence). Written as DNA, the CDR3 is TGTGCCAGCAGCTCCGGGCAGGGGGGCCAGCCCCAGCATTTT. It is translated as CASSSGQGGQPQHF.

The V call is TRBV12-3 or TRBV12-4, the J call TRBJ1-1; TRBD1 might be the D (5 bases). The CDR3 has 16 amino acids. V lost 4 bases to trimming and J lost 4 bases, with 19 bases between them. The CDR3 sequence: CASSSTGGIRTTEAFF. CDR3 DNA sequence: TGTGCCAGCAGTTCCACCGGGGGTATCAGGACCACTGAAGCTTTCTTT.

The rearrangement links TRBV20-1 to TRBJ2-5; D ambiguous. The length of the CDR3 is 13 residues. The V end was cut by 4 bases, the J end by 2 bases, with 11 bases between. Germline assignment: CDR1 DFQATT and CDR2 SNEGSKA (reference sequence). The CDR3 spells CSANEGLQETQYF. CDR3 bases: TGCAGTGCTAATGAAGGCTTGCAAGAGACCCAGTACTTC.

The chain uses TRBV5-1 and TRBJ2-1, with 8 bases that match TRBD2. This CDR3 spans 18 amino acids. The J segment lost 3 bases and the V segment lost 1 base, leaving 12 bases of the junction unmatched. Germline assignment: CDR1 SGHRS and CDR2 YFSETQ. CDR3 region: CASSLSASSGDYYNEQFF. The CDR3 nucleotides read TGCGCCAGCAGCTTGTCGGCGAGTAGCGGGGATTACTACAATGAGCAGTTCTTC. Filled out from reference TRBV5-1 and TRBJ2-1, the complete variable domain reads KAGVTQTPRYLIKTRGQQVTLSCSPISGHRSVSWYQQTPGQGLQFLFEYFSETQRNKGNFPGRFSGRQFSNSRSEMNVSTLELGDSALYLCASSLSASSGDYYNEQFFGPGTRLTVL.